This is a list of T cell receptor beta chains from one sample in a study of CD8+CD57+ T cells in acquired aplastic anemia. TCRdb recomputed calls from the reads with MiXCR, one row per CDR3 protein. The top ten clones hold roughly 28% of a sample with 120,000 or so distinct CDR3 sequences, under 60% of them seen once. The specimen was sorted CD4+, CD8+, or CD8+CD57+ T cells (not recorded which) from PBMCs. These receptors originate from a human donor with aplastic anemia. Both conserved end residues are part of each CDR3. A D gene is named only where the DNA matches it firmly. Not all rows give a size; the values are once, few, many and, for expanded clones, a class.

size,D,V,J,CDR3,DNA
-,TRBD2,TRBV5-5,TRBJ2-5,CASSLGGGSGEETQYF,TGTGCCAGCAGCTTGGGCGGGGGTTCTGGTGAAGAGACCCAGTACTTC
-,-,TRBV20-1,TRBJ2-1,CSALKPQYNEQFF,TGCAGTGCTTTGAAACCCCAGTACAATGAGCAGTTCTTC
many,-,TRBV7-8,TRBJ1-5,CASSLASGLELPQHF,TGTGCCAGCAGCTTAGCCAGCGGTTTAGAGCTACCCCAGCATTTT
-,-,TRBV27,TRBJ1-6,CASSRAGEGSYNSPLHF,TGTGCCAGCAGTCGGGCAGGGGAGGGATCCTATAATTCACCCCTCCACTTT
-,-,TRBV4-3,TRBJ2-2,CASSQDLSGETGELFF,TGCGCCAGCAGCCAAGATTTGTCGGGGGAGACCGGGGAGCTGTTTTTT
-,-,TRBV6-1,TRBJ1-1,CASSEGNLNTEAFF,TGTGCCAGCAGTGAAGGTAACCTGAACACTGAAGCTTTCTTT
-,-,TRBV15,TRBJ2-7,CATSRPRGEQYF,TGTGCCACCAGCAGGCCTCGGGGCGAGCAGTACTTC
many,-,TRBV2,TRBJ1-2,CASSEAWGTYGYTF,TGTGCCAGCAGTGAAGCGTGGGGAACCTATGGCTACACCTTC
many,-,TRBV12-3/TRBV12-4,TRBJ2-2,CASSLGELFF,TGTGCCAGCAGTCTAGGGGAGCTGTTTTTT
few,-,TRBV4-2,TRBJ2-3,CASSPGEASTDTQYF,TGTGCCAGCAGCCCGGGGGAGGCGAGCACAGATACGCAGTATTTT
-,TRBD1,TRBV14,TRBJ1-4,CASSQIQGAIGEKLFF,TGTGCCAGCAGCCAGATACAGGGGGCTATAGGCGAAAAACTGTTTTTT
-,-,TRBV10-2,TRBJ1-1,CASSDGRGFEAFF,TGCGCCAGCAGTGATGGGAGGGGCTTTGAAGCTTTCTTT
-,TRBD1,TRBV3-1,TRBJ1-6,CASSQRQGASPLHF,TGTGCCAGCAGCCAAAGGCAGGGGGCTTCACCCCTCCACTTT
-,TRBD2,TRBV15,TRBJ2-1,CATSRGRLAGTDNEQFF,TGTGCCACCAGCAGAGGGAGACTAGCGGGGACTGACAATGAGCAGTTCTTC
-,TRBD1,TRBV29-1,TRBJ1-1,CSVLTGVNTEAFF,TGCAGCGTTCTGACAGGGGTGAACACTGAAGCTTTCTTT
-,TRBD1,TRBV12-3/TRBV12-4,TRBJ1-1,CASSWAGGRGTEAFF,TGTGCCAGCAGTTGGGCAGGGGGTCGAGGCACTGAAGCTTTCTTT
-,-,TRBV25-1,TRBJ2-3,CASRELLAYTQYF,TGTGCCAGCAGAGAATTATTAGCATATACGCAGTATTTT
-,-,TRBV12-2,TRBJ2-7,CASRPPPSGFSYEQYF,TGTGCAAGTCGCCCACCTCCTAGCGGTTTCTCCTACGAGCAGTACTTC
-,-,TRBV20-1,TRBJ1-1,CSARDVTEAFF,TGCAGTGCTAGAGATGTCACTGAAGCTTTCTTT
-,TRBD1,TRBV24-1,TRBJ1-2,CATSDWGQDYGYTF,TGTGCCACCAGTGATTGGGGACAGGACTATGGCTACACCTTC
-,-,TRBV7-2,TRBJ2-5,CASSLVRGETQYF,TGTGCCAGCAGCTTAGTGAGAGGAGAGACCCAGTACTTC
many,-,TRBV7-9,TRBJ1-1,CASSQERTAFF,TGTGCCAGCAGCCAGGAACGGACAGCTTTCTTT
-,-,TRBV19,TRBJ1-2,CASRRRDGYTF,TGTGCCAGTAGACGGAGAGATGGCTACACCTTC
few,-,TRBV10-2,TRBJ2-7,CATLSRTANYEQYF,TGCGCCACCCTTTCCCGGACTGCGAACTACGAGCAGTACTTC
-,-,TRBV11-3,TRBJ2-5,CASSLDRGWSETQYF,TGTGCCAGCAGCTTAGATCGGGGGTGGTCGGAGACCCAGTACTTC
-,-,TRBV29-1,TRBJ2-7,CSVGSDYEQYF,TGCAGCGTTGGGTCCGACTACGAGCAGTACTTC
many,-,TRBV6-1,TRBJ1-1,CASIENPRVEAFF,TGTGCCAGTATCGAAAATCCCCGCGTTGAAGCTTTCTTT
-,-,TRBV19,TRBJ1-5,CASSIDPAAQPQHF,TGTGCCAGTAGTATCGATCCGGCGGCTCAGCCCCAGCATTTT
many,TRBD1,TRBV5-6,TRBJ2-7,CASSFQTGVYEQYF,TGTGCCAGCAGCTTCCAAACAGGGGTGTACGAGCAGTACTTC
-,-,TRBV11-1,TRBJ2-1,CASSLVLRDSDYNEQFF,TGTGCCAGCAGCTTAGTCCTGCGGGACTCAGACTACAATGAGCAGTTCTTC
few,-,TRBV5-1,TRBJ1-5,CASSPRGGSNQPQHF,TGCGCCAGCAGCCCACGGGGCGGTAGCAATCAGCCCCAGCATTTT
-,-,TRBV19,TRBJ1-5,CASSTNSNQPQHF,TGTGCCAGTAGTACAAATAGCAATCAGCCCCAGCATTTT
many,-,TRBV10-3,TRBJ1-2,CAISDKNYGYTF,TGTGCCATCAGTGACAAAAACTATGGCTACACCTTC
many,TRBD2,TRBV5-4,TRBJ2-1,CASSLAPAGGPYNEQFF,TGTGCCAGCAGCTTGGCGCCAGCGGGAGGACCCTACAATGAGCAGTTCTTC
-,-,TRBV19,TRBJ2-3,CASSGRGGDTQYF,TGTGCCAGTAGCGGGAGAGGCGGAGATACGCAGTATTTT
-,-,TRBV10-3,TRBJ2-7,CAISESGTVPTYEQYF,TGTGCCATCAGTGAGAGCGGGACAGTCCCTACCTACGAGCAGTACTTC
-,TRBD1,TRBV5-1,TRBJ2-7,CASSHGQGADEQYF,TGCGCCAGCAGCCACGGACAGGGGGCTGACGAGCAGTACTTC
-,-,TRBV7-8,TRBJ2-7,CASSSGTREQYF,TGTGCCAGCAGTTCCGGGACCCGCGAGCAGTACTTC
-,-,TRBV29-1,TRBJ2-6,CSVEDWGDSGANVLTF,TGCAGCGTTGAAGACTGGGGGGACTCTGGGGCCAACGTCCTGACTTTC
-,TRBD1,TRBV20-1,TRBJ1-1,CSARVGGRNTEAFF,TGCAGTGCTAGAGTAGGGGGCCGGAACACTGAAGCTTTCTTT
many,-,TRBV7-2,TRBJ2-1,CASRTMDTYKEQFF,TGTGCCAGCAGGACGATGGACACCTACAAGGAGCAGTTCTTC
once,TRBD2,TRBV24-1,TRBJ2-1,CATSDSTSGRGNEQFF,TGTGCCACCAGTGATTCAACTAGCGGGAGGGGGAATGAGCAGTTCTTC
once,-,TRBV2,TRBJ2-5,CASSLNGLQDTQYF,TGTGCCAGCAGTTTAAACGGACTACAAGATACCCAGTACTTC
many,TRBD1,TRBV9,TRBJ1-4,CASSPQGVTTNEKLFF,TGTGCCAGCAGCCCACAGGGGGTTACAACTAATGAAAAACTGTTTTTT
few,TRBD2,TRBV9,TRBJ2-1,CASSARLAGGASPFNSEQFF,TGTGCCAGCAGCGCGCGACTAGCGGGGGGGGCTTCCCCCTTCAATAGTGAGCAGTTCTTC
many,-,TRBV10-2,TRBJ2-7,CASSAAAKPYEQYF,TGCGCCAGCAGTGCGGCAGCGAAGCCTTACGAGCAGTACTTC
-,-,TRBV2,TRBJ2-1,CASTGQFGITEQFF,TGTGCCAGCACGGGCCAATTTGGGATAACTGAGCAGTTCTTC